This T cell receptor beta chain was profiled in a study of blood T cells in healthy people across ages. General study findings and limits: Both naive CD4+ cell counts and diversity were greater in long-lived donors than in aged donors. It was found that TCR beta diversity correlated strongly with the percentage of naive T cells. No one knew whether donors had CMV, which possibly confounded expanded clonotype changes.

The length of the CDR3 is 15 residues. The extraction recovered at least 6 micrograms of total RNA per sample. A second PCR, run for roughly 7 to 11 cycles, used a sample-barcoded 5' primer plus a J-beta primer mix. TCRdb used MiXCR to reprocess the 5' RACE reads, holding one entry per CDR3 protein. The data contain roughly 900,000 distinct CDR3 sequences, under 35% of them singletons. Details on this clonotype: The antigen is unknown.

Source material: blood. This chain connects TRBV12-3 or TRBV12-4 to TRBJ2-1; no firm D call. Judging by the DNA end, TRBJ2-7 fits better; the J call may be wrong. The TCR originated in a woman older than 75 in good health. CDR3 nucleotides: TGTGCCAGCAGAAGGAACCAACAGAGAACTGGTGAGCAGTACTTC. Protein sequence: CASRRNQQRTGEQYF.